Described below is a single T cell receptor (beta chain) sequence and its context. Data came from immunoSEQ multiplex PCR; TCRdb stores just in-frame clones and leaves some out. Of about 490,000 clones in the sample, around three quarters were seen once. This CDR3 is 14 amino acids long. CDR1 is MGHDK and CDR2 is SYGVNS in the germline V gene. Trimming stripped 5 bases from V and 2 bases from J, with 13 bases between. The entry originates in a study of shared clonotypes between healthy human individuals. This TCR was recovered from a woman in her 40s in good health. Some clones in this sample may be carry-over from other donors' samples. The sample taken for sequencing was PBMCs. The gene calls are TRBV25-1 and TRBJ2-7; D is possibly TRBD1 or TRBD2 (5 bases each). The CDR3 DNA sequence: TGTGCCAGCAGTCCCGGGACCGCCACCTACGAGCAGTACTTC. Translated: CASSPGTATYEQYF.